This T cell receptor (beta chain) is from a study of Graves' ophthalmopathy and Graves' hyperthyroidism (dated by TCRdb to 2016 to 2019). For the study in its entirety: Hyperthyroidism was considered stable if no progression to ophthalmopathy occurred within 18 months of follow-up. To tell Graves' ophthalmopathy apart from Graves' hyperthyroidism, and to predict which patients would progress to ophthalmopathy, the study relied on TCR beta repertoire signatures. In total, 135 blood samples were TCR-sequenced: 43 ophthalmopathy, approximately 80 hyperthyroidism and approximately 17 hyperthyroidism-to-ophthalmopathy patients. A discovery set of more than 90 patients (43 ophthalmopathy, under 65 stable hyperthyroidism) was enrolled to explore V-J signatures distinguishing ophthalmopathy from hyperthyroidism. An independent validation cohort was composed of around 19 hyperthyroidism patients and approximately 15 patients who later progressed from hyperthyroidism to ophthalmopathy. In six or seven hyperthyroidism patients, the T-cell repertoires found in thyroid tissue were compared with those found in blood. Once sampling was done, hyperthyroidism patients were given methimazole at a starting dose of 30 mg daily, while ophthalmopathy patients were given high-dose intravenous methylprednisolone.

General findings and caveats noted by the study authors: Most of the expanded thyroid clonotypes with a frequency above 0.001 were also detected in blood, and it was suggested that the thyroid immune response may be reflected by blood repertoires. In validation, the model predicted ophthalmopathy progression with 70.59% sensitivity and around 72% specificity; some 13 predicted patients were CT-confirmed with GO in a median of roughly 6.8 months. Ophthalmopathy was separated from stable hyperthyroidism by the 13-signature model with around 88% sensitivity and 81% to 84% specificity in cross-validation and with 80%/75% in the test set. No statistical method was used to set the sample size in advance, and the investigators knew which group each participant was assigned to.

For repertoire sequencing, TCR beta CDR3 regions were amplified from RNA transcripts. HTBI primers and the Qiagen OneStep RT-PCR kit were used in a first-round RT-PCR, which was followed by a second-round multiplex PCR, size selection and purification. Libraries were sequenced on an Illumina HiSeq2000 using paired-end 100 bp reads. The published analysis was carried out like this. SOAPnuke was used to process the reads, throwing out any read that had adapters, had uncalled bases, had a mean Phred below 15, or lacked an exact constant-primer or identifier match. High-quality paired reads were merged with COPE v1.2.5. Unique nucleotide sequences were defined as clonotypes and aligned to IMGT TRB V, D and J references using MiTCR v1.1. Analysis was restricted to V-J combinations with a frequency above 0.0001, which covered roughly 99% of repertoires. For each V-J combination, a TCR clonal expansion and chaos score was defined as the ratio of F50 clonal expansion to chaos observed in the TCRdist matrix. Welch's t-statistics and random forest were used to narrow the features down to around twelve V-J combinations, which were then fed into a naive Bayes classifier. The Morisita-Horn index was used to measure how similar the thyroid and blood repertoires were. Using fastp at Q25 and MiXCR, TCRdb reprocessed the public reads and kept productive beta chains. All rows with the same CDR3 protein become a single entry with the most common DNA and genes. TCRdb assigned the V and J calls; the authors' analysis was not used. In all, the sample holds 500,000 to 600,000 distinct CDR3 sequences, and less than 40% of those were seen once. The top ten hold over 3.5% of the sample.

The CDR3 has 14 amino acids, counting the end cysteine and phenylalanine. Only the CDR3 part of the read is kept: 42 bases, read in frame from the first base. CDR1 and CDR2 were assigned from the germline V gene as MNHEY and SVGAGI. V is cut by 3 bases and J by 8 bases, and the space between the germline ends is 16 bases. This clonotype was seen only a few times. Its specific antigen is unknown. Per-nucleotide qualities are absent, and no much larger clonotype sits a single base away. Hyperthyroidism patients were newly diagnosed, with disease duration under 2 months, and aged 18 to 65 years. Patients were excluded if they had other autoimmune diseases, uncontrolled infections, pregnancy or lactation. Clinical symptoms, serum thyroxine, TRAb, thyroid ultrasound and orbital computed tomography were used for diagnosis. Total RNA was extracted using Trizol reagent, and RNA quality was checked on an Agilent 2100 Bioanalyzer.

The chain is made from TRBV6-5 and TRBJ1-1; the D segment could be TRBD1, given 6 matching bases. Sample: peripheral blood or thyroid tissue (not recorded which). This receptor was taken from an adult man with Graves' hyperthyroidism. The CDR3 sequence is CASSYFRTAGEAFF. The sequenced DNA: TGTGCCAGCAGTTATTTTAGGACAGCAGGCGAAGCTTTCTTT.